This T cell receptor (beta chain) was sequenced in a study of blood T cells in healthy people across ages. This clonotype was observed a handful of times. Approximately 9.7 milliliters was the volume of peripheral blood drawn from each donor. Together with a sample-barcoded 5' primer, a J-beta primer mix was included in a second PCR lasting about 7 to 11 cycles. TCRdb called the 5' RACE reads again in MiXCR, with one record for every CDR3 protein. The table has under 700,000 distinct CDR3 sequences, around 24% seen once. These data are also associated with another study on T cells of mothers and their children.

The sequenced material came from blood. This TCR was sampled from a boy between 10 and 17 years old in good health.

CDR3 nucleotide sequence: TGTGCCAGCAGTTACTCCGGGGGGCTTGGGGCCAACGTCCTGACTTTC. It translates to CASSYSGGLGANVLTF. This chain joins TRBV6-2 or TRBV6-3 and TRBJ2-6; D is possibly TRBD2 (7 bases). V lost 0 bases and J 3 bases, leaving 9 bases between the germline ends. Germline V gene sequence: CDR1 MNHEY, CDR2 SVGEGT. The CDR3 spans 16 residues.